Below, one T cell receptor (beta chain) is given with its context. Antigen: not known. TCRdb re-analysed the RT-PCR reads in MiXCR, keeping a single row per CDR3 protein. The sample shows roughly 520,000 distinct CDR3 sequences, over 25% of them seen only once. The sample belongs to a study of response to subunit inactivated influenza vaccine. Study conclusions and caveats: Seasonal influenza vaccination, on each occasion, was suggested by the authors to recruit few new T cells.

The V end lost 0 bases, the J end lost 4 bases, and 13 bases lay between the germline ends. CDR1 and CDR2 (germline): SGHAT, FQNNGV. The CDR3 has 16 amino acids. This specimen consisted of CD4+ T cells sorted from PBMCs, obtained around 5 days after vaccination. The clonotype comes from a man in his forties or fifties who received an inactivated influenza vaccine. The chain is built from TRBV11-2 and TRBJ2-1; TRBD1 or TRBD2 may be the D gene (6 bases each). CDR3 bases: TGTGCCAGCAGCTTAGAACCGAGAGGGGGGTACAATGAGCAGTTCTTC. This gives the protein CASSLEPRGGYNEQFF.